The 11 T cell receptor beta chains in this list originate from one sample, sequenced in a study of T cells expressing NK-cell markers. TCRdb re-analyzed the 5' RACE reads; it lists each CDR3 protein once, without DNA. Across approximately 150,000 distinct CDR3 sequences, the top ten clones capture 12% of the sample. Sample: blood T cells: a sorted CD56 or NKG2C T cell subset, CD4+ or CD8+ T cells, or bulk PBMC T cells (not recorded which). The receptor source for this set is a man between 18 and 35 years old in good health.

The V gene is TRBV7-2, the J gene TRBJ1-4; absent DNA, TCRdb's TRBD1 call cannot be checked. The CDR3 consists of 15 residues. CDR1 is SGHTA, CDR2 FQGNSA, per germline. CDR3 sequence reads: CASSQGTGTNEKLFF.

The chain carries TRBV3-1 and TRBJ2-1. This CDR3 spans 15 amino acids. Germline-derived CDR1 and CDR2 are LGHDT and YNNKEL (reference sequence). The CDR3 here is CASSQDLGYPNEQFF.

CDR3 residues: CASSGVSREGRYEQYF. The V gene is TRBV25-1, the J gene TRBJ2-7; TCRdb selects TRBD2, and the lack of DNA leaves this call unchecked. This CDR3 contains 16 residues. Germline lookup yields CDR1 MGHDK and CDR2 SYGVNS.

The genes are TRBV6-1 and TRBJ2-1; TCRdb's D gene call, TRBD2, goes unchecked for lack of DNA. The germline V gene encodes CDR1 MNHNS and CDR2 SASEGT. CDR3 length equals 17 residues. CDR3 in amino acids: CASRLGISGRARNEQFF.

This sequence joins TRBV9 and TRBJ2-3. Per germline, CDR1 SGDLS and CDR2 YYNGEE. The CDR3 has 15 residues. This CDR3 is CASSAEGRSTDTQYF.

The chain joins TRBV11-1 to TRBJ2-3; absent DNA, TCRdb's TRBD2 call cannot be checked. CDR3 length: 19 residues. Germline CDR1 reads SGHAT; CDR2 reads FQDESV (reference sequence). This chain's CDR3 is CASSPRAGQLAGGGDTQYF.

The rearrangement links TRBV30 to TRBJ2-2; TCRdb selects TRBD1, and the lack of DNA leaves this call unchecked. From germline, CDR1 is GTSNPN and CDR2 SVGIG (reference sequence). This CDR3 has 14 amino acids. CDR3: CAWGNRGRTGELFF.

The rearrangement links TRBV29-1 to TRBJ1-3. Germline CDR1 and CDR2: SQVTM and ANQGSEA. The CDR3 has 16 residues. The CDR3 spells CSVEDLQENGGNTIYF.

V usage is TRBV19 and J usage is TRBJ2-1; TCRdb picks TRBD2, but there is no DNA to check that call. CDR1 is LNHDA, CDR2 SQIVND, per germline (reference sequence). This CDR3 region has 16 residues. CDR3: CASSLLGTSAYNEQFF.

This CDR3 reads CASSQVQYNEQFF. This rearrangement joins TRBV4-1 to TRBJ2-1. The CDR3 is 13 residues long. Germline V gene sequence: CDR1 MGHRA, CDR2 YSYEKL.

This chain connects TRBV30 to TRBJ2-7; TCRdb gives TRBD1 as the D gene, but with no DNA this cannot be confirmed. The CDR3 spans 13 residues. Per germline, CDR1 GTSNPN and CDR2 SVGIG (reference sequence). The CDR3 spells CAWGGGDGREQYF.